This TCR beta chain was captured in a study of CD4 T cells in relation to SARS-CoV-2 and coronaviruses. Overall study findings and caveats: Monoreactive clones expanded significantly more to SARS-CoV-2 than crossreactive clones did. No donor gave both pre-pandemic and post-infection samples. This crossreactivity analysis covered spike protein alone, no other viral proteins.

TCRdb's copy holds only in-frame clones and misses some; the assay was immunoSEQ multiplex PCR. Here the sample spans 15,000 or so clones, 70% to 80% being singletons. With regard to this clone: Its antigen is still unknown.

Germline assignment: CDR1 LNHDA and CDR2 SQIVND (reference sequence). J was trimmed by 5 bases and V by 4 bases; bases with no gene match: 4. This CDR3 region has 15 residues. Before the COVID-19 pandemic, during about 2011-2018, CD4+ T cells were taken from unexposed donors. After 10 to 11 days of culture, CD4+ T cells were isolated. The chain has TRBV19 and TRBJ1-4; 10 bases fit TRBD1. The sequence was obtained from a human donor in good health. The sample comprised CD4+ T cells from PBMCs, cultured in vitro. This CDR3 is CASSTLDRGNEKLFF. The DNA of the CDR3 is TGTGCCAGTAGTACCTTGGACAGGGGGAATGAAAAACTGTTTTTT.